The sequence of this T cell receptor (beta chain) was determined in a study of CD8 T cells in ankylosing spondylitis. The CDR3 length is 15 residues. Trimming removed 0 bases at V and 13 bases at J, with 21 bases between. Germline lookup yields CDR1 PRHDT and CDR2 FYEKMQ (reference sequence). Library preparation for TCR beta used quantitative 5'-RACE with molecular barcodes. TCRdb analysed the 5' RACE reads with MiXCR anew, one entry per CDR3 protein. Of around 770,000 distinct CDR3 sequences in the sample, approximately 10% were seen once. This clonotype was counted ten times or more. What it binds is not known. Points from the study as a whole: The authors reported significant enrichment of disease-linked clones in matched ankylosing spondylitis synovial fluid. Past research had described some motif variants in reactive arthritis synovial fluid and blood. Ankylosing spondylitis blood appeared to carry a characteristic TCR beta motif of roughly eight highly homologous variants.

The receptor was derived from a male donor with ankylosing spondylitis. Sequencing was done on a sample of blood, either unsorted or a sorted T cell fraction (not recorded which). The rearrangement joins TRBV13 to TRBJ1-1; D might be TRBD1 (6 bases). The CDR3: CASSLGVRGPMRNFF. The CDR3 nucleotides are TGTGCCAGCAGCTTAGGCGTACGGGGGCCGATGCGGAATTTCTTT.